The subject of this entry is one T cell receptor (beta chain). Authors' methods: Estimates of nucleated cell counts were drawn from the amplification of reference gene primers. Here immunoSEQ multiplex PCR was the method, and the copy in TCRdb shows in-frame clones only, minus some. The V and J calls and clone size were taken over from that table, and D and trimming were inferred from the DNA. The repertoire consists of fewer than 120,000 clones, with roughly four fifths occurring once and the leading ten covering approximately 17%. This sample is drawn from a study of blood T cell repertoires in COVID-19. Study-wide context: In each case, the material was cDNA or gDNA derived from T cells, B-cell-depleted T cells, or PBMCs.

Per germline, CDR1 SGHAT and CDR2 FQNNGV. Trimming removed 2 bases at V and 6 bases at J, with 7 bases between. The CDR3 has 12 amino acids. The sequence came from an older woman with acute or convalescent COVID-19. Source material: peripheral blood. The chain joins TRBV11-2 to TRBJ1-2; tentatively, D is TRBD1 (6 bases). In DNA, the CDR3 is TGTGCCAGCAGCTTACAGGGGCATGGCTACACCTTC. This codes for CASSLQGHGYTF.